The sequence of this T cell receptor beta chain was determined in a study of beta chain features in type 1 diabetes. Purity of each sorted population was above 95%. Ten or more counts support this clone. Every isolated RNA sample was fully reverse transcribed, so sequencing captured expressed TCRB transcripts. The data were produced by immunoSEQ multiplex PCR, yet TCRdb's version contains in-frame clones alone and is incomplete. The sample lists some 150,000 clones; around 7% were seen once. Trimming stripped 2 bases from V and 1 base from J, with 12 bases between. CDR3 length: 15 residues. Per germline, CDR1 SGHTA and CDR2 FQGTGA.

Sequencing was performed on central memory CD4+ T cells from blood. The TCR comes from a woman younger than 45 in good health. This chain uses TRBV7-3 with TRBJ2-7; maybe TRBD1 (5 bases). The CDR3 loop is CASSLQGSRSYEQYF. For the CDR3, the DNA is TGTGCCAGCAGCTTACAGGGTTCAAGGTCCTACGAGCAGTACTTC.